Included here is one T cell receptor beta chain sequence, with context. Antigen unknown. This CDR3 contains 17 residues. Germline V gene data show CDR1 as SGHNT and CDR2 as YENEEA. Trimming left V 7 bases short and J 2 bases short, with 24 bases between. Some clones are missing from TCRdb's copy, which holds only in-frame ones; the method was immunoSEQ multiplex PCR. The data hold 30,000 to 45,000 clones, with roughly 84% observed a single time. The sample originates from a study of Siglec-9 on CD8 T cells in melanoma. Findings and limits, study-wide: An effector memory CD8+ T-cell subset seemingly accumulating in melanoma was reportedly marked and regulated by Siglec-9.

Sequenced sample: Siglec-9- CD8+ T cells sorted from blood. J is TRBJ2-7 and V is TRBV11-3; D possibly corresponds to TRBD1 (6 bases). The TCR originated in a human donor in good health. The CDR3 here is CASMRARGPYPPYEQYF. In DNA form, the CDR3 reads TGTGCCAGCATGAGGGCCAGGGGCCCTTACCCCCCCTACGAGCAGTACTTC. Drawing the rest from reference TRBV11-3 and TRBJ2-7, the complete variable domain is EAGVVQSPRYKIIEKKQPVAFWCNPISGHNTLYWYLQNLGQGPELLIRYENEEAVDDSQLPKDRFSAERLKGVDSTLKIQPAELGDSAVYLCASMRARGPYPPYEQYFGPGTRLTVT.